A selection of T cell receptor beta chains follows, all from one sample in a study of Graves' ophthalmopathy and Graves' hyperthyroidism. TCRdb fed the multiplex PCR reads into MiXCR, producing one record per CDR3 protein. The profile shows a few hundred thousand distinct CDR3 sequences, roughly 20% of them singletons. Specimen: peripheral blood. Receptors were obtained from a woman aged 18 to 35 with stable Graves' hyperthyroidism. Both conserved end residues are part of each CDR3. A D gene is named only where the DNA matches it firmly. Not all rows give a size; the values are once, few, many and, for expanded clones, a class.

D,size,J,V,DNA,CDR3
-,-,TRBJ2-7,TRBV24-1,TGTGCCAGCTCTATAGGGGCGGGATCGGAGCAGTACTTC,CASSIGAGSEQYF
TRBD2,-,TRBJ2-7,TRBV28,TGTGCCGGCAAGGTGGGGGGGTCCATCTACGAGCAGTACTTC,CAGKVGGSIYEQYF
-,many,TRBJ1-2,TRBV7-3,TGTGCCAGCAGCCCAACCCTCGGAAGCGGCTACACCTTC,CASSPTLGSGYTF
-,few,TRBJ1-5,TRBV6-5,TGTGCCAGCAGTTACTCGAGTCCGGGTAATAGCAATCAGCCCCAGCATTTT,CASSYSSPGNSNQPQHF
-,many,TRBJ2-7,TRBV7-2,TGTGCCAGCAGCGGAGGGTGGGGTGAGCAGTACTTC,CASSGGWGEQYF
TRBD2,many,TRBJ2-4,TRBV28,TGTGCCAGCAGTCCCGGACTAGAAGGGGCCAAAAACATTAAGTACTTC,CASSPGLEGAKNIKYF
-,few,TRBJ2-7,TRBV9,TGTGCCAGCAGCCCAGGGCTAGCAGAGGCCTTCGAGCAGTACTTC,CASSPGLAEAFEQYF
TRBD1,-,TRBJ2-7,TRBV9,TGTGCCAGCAGCGTTAAGGGACAGGGGAACGAGCAGTACTTC,CASSVKGQGNEQYF
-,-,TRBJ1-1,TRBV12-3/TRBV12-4,TGTGCCAGCAGTCCCGGGATTGAAGCTTTCTTT,CASSPGIEAFF
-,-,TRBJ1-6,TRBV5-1,TGCGCCAGCAGCTTGAACCCGGAAAGGAATTCACCCCTCCACTTT,CASSLNPERNSPLHF
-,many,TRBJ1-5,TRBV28,TGTGCCAGCAGTCGACGGGATCTTTGGCAGCCCCAGCATTTT,CASSRRDLWQPQHF
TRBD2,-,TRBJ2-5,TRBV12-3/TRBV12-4,TGTGCCAGCTCACCAAATGCGGGAGAGTGGGGGCAAGAGACCCAGTACTTC,CASSPNAGEWGQETQYF
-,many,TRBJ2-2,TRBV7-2,TGTGCCAGCAGCTTAGGAGTGAGGGAGCTGTTTTTT,CASSLGVRELFF
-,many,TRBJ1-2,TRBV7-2,TGTGCCAGCAGCTTAGCGCTGCTCGGGACAACTCCTACTAACTATGGCTACACCTTC,CASSLALLGTTPTNYGYTF
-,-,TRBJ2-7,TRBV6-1,TGTGCCAGCAGTCCCCGGGATCTCAACGAGCAGTACTTC,CASSPRDLNEQYF
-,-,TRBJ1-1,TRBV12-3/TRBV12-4,TGTGCCAGCACCGCCCAGGGGCGAACTGAAGCTTTCTTT,CASTAQGRTEAFF
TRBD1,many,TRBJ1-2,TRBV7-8,TGTGCCAGCAGCTACAGGACAGGCTATGGCTACACCTTC,CASSYRTGYGYTF
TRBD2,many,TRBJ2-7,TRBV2,TGTGCCTGGACCGGGACTAGCGGGAGTTCTGCCTACGAGCAGTACTTC,CAWTGTSGSSAYEQYF
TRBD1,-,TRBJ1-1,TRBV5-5,TGTGCCAGCAGCTTAGGGACAGAAACTGAAGCTTTCTTT,CASSLGTETEAFF
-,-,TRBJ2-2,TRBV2,TGTGCCAGCAGTGTACAGGGTCTTAAGAACACCGGGGAGCTGTTTTTT,CASSVQGLKNTGELFF
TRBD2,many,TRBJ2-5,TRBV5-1,TGCGCCAGCAGCTCAGACCTGCGGGAGTCCCGACAAGAGACCCAGTACTTC,CASSSDLRESRQETQYF
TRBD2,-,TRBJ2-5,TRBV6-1,TGTGCCATCCAAGAGGGCGGGGGAGAGGAGACCCAGTACTTC,CAIQEGGGEETQYF
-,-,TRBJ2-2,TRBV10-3,TGTGCCATCAGTGAGGCCCGATACACCGGGGAGCTGTTTTTT,CAISEARYTGELFF
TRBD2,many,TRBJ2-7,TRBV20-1,TGCAGTGCCGAAGGGACTAGCCTCTCCTACGAGCAGTACTTC,CSAEGTSLSYEQYF
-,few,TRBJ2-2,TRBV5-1,TGCGCCAGCAGCCAACAAGCTGCAGCCACCGGGGAGCTGTTTTTT,CASSQQAAATGELFF
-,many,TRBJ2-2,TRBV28,TGTGCCAGCAGTTTATACTCAGGGCTTCCCGGGGAGCTGTTTTTT,CASSLYSGLPGELFF
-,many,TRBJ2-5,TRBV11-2,TGTGCCAGCAGCGCTAGCAGGGAGGAGACCCAGTACTTC,CASSASREETQYF
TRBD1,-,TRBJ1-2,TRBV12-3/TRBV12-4,TGTGCCAGCAGCGCGACAGGGACCTCTAACTATGGCTACACCTTC,CASSATGTSNYGYTF
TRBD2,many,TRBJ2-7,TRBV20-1,TGCAGTGCTAGCCCCATGAGCGGGACCCAATACGAGCAGTACTTC,CSASPMSGTQYEQYF
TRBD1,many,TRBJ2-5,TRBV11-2,TGTGCCAGCAGCAGGACAGGGAGAGAGACCAAGTACTTC,CASSRTGRETKYF
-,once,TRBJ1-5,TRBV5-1,TGCGCCAGCAGCGAGGACAGTGGCAATCAGCCCCAGCATTTT,CASSEDSGNQPQHF
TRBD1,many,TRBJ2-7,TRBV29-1,TGCAGCGTTGTAGGGGTGGGACAGGGAACCCACGAGCAGTACTTC,CSVVGVGQGTHEQYF